Included here is one T cell receptor beta chain sequence, with context. Its antigen specificity is not known. One base away there is no much larger clone; base qualities are not given. V is reduced by 4 bases and J by 5 bases, leaving a spacing of 11 bases between them. CDR1 and CDR2, per the germline V gene, are MRHNA and SNTAGT. Spanning cysteine to phenylalanine, the CDR3 consists of 13 amino acids. Only the CDR3 region is kept as DNA, spanning 39 bases read in frame from base 1. The collaborating institutions used their own protocols to collect whole blood in K2EDTA tubes. For TCRbeta analysis, collaborator samples were shipped as frozen whole blood, as isolated PBMCs, or as DNA extracted from either sample type. TCRbeta CDR3 regions were amplified from genomic DNA using the immunoSEQ Assay, a bias-controlled multiplex PCR. The study's processing was this. Nucleated cell counts per sample were estimated from amplification of reference gene primers within the assay. Sequence reads were collapsed and filtered to measure the absolute abundance of every unique TCRbeta CDR3 rearrangement. Productive Simpson clonality was computed per sample as the square root of Simpson's diversity index over productive rearrangements. TCRdb provides this immuneACCESS table in a form limited to in-frame rearrangements. Some clones are lacking; in checked studies, under half of them reflect an unresolved V gene, and why the rest are absent is not known. That table gives V, J and clone size, and the DNA gave D and trimming. Counted in this sample were 210,000 or so clones; about 82% of them appeared once. More than 9% of the sample rests with the top ten.

The data were taken from a study of blood T cell repertoires in COVID-19 (dated by TCRdb to about 2020). Turning to the overall study: Samples covering the acute and convalescent phases of COVID-19 were provided by collaborators in the United States, Italy and Spain. The material from the prospective study consisted of cDNA or gDNA derived from T cells, B-cell-depleted T cells, or PBMCs. Deeply sampled blood TCRbeta repertoires from subjects exposed to, actively infected with, or recovered from COVID-19 were included in the dataset. The repertoires were released in a freely available public database intended as a resource for research on the immune response to SARS-CoV-2. The samples were drawn from two sources: the first 160 participants of the ongoing ImmuneRACE study, and fewer than 1,500 subjects contributed by 6 global collaborators. Nearly every sample came with metadata listing a de-identified subject ID, COVID-19 status, age in years and sex. HLA class I and class II types, where available, came from metadata supplied by the sample provider rather than from assay-based typing.

Study-level results and caveats: Clinical and demographic metadata were provided uncurated, with the amount varying by source and participant.

The TCR comes from a woman of 80 years or more with acute or convalescent COVID-19. Recombination joined TRBV6-4 with TRBJ1-2, and possibly TRBD1, on 6 matching bases. Specimen: peripheral blood. The sequence in DNA is TGTGCCAGCAGTGTATCACAGGGATATGGCTACACCTTC. Its translation is CASSVSQGYGYTF.